This T cell receptor beta chain was sequenced in a study of cytotoxic CD8 clonotypes in ibrutinib-treated CLL. Study background: Specimens for response were gathered following a median roughly 13 months of therapy, spanning 6 to 36. Study observations and caveats: Ibrutinib response saw clonality rise, and progression saw it return toward baseline. Public clonotypes occurred uncommonly; on treatment, they contracted or remained stable.

J gave up 4 bases and V 5 bases, and 8 bases lay outside the gene matches. This CDR3 comprises 15 residues. Germline V gene sequence: CDR1 SEHNR, CDR2 FQNEAQ (reference sequence). Some clones are missing from TCRdb's copy, which holds only in-frame ones; the method was immunoSEQ multiplex PCR. In the table there are roughly 36,000 clones, roughly two thirds of which are singletons. This clone appeared a few times. Its antigen is not identified. This chain connects TRBV7-9 to TRBJ1-5, with 7 positions matching TRBD1. The sequence derives from a human donor with chronic lymphocytic leukemia. Here the sequenced sample was PBMCs, taken before ibrutinib treatment. CDR3 sequence reads: CASSPKGAPNQPQHF. CDR3 DNA: TGTGCCAGCAGCCCTAAGGGGGCCCCAAATCAGCCCCAGCATTTT. Complete variable domain (other parts from reference TRBV7-9 and TRBJ1-5): DTGVSQNPRHKITKRGQNVTFRCDPISEHNRLYWYRQTLGQGPEFLTYFQNEAQLEKSRLLSDRFSAERPKGSFSTLEIQRTEQGDSAMYLCASSPKGAPNQPQHFGDGTRLSIL.